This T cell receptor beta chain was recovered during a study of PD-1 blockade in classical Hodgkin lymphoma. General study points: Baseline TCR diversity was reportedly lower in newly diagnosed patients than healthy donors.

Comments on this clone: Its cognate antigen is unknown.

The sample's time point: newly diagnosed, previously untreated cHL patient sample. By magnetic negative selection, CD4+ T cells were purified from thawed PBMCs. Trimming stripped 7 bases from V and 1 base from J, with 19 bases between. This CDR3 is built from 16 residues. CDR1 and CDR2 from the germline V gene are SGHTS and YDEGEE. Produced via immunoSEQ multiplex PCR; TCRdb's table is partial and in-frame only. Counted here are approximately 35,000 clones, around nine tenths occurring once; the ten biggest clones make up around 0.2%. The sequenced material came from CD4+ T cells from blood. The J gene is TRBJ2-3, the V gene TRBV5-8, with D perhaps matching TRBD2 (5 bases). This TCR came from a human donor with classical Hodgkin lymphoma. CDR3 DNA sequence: TGTGCCAGCCCCAGTTATGGCGGGTTTGGCACAGATACGCAGTATTTT. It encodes CASPSYGGFGTDTQYF. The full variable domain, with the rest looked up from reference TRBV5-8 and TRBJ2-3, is EAGVTQSPTHLIKTRGQQATLRCSPISGHTSVYWYQQALGLGLQFLLWYDEGEERNRGNFPPRFSGRQFPNYSSELNVNALELEDSALYLCASPSYGGFGTDTQYFGPGTRLTVL.